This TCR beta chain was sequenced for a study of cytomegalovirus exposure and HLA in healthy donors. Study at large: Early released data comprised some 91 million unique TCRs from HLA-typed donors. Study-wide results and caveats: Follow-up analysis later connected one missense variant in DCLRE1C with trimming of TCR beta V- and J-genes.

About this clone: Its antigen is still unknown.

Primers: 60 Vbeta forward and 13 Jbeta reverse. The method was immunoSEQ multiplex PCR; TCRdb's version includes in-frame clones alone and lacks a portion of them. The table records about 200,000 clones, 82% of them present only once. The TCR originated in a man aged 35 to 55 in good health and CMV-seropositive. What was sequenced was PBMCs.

DNA for the CDR3: TGTGCCAGCAGCGCGGGACTAGCGGCCTACGAGCAGTACTTC. Its protein is CASSAGLAAYEQYF. The chain couples TRBV7-9 to TRBJ2-7; 11 positions match TRBD2. CDR3 length: 14 residues. In germline, CDR1 is SEHNR, CDR2 FQNEAQ (reference sequence). With 5 bases clipped from V and 2 bases from J, the junction kept 2 bases outside the gene matches.